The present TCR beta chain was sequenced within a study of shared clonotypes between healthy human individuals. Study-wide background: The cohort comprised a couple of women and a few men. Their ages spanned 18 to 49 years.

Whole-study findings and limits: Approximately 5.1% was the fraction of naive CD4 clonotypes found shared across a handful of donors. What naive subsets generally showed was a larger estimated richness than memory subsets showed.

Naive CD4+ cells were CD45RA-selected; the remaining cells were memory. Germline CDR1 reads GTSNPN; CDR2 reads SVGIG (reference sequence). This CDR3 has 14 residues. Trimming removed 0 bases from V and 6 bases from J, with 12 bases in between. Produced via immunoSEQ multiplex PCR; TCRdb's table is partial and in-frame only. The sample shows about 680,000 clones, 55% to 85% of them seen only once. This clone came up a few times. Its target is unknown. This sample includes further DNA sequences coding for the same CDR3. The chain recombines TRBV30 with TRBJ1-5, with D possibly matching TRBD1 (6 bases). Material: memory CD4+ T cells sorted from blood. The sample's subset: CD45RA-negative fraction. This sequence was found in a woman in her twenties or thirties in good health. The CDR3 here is CAWSVGGGGQPQHF. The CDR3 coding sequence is TGTGCCTGGAGTGTAGGGGGAGGAGGTCAGCCCCAGCATTTT.